This passage covers 13 T cell receptor beta chains from one sample sequenced in a study of T-cell memory formation after mild COVID-19. Each CDR3 protein is one row after TCRdb ran MiXCR on the 5' RACE reads. The sample lists around 510,000 distinct CDR3 sequences; roughly 21% were seen once. Material: PBMCs or a T cell subset sorted from them (not recorded which). Receptor source: an adult woman who had mild COVID-19 (a few samples of this study predate the infection). Cell type and time point are not known.

This clonotype was counted many times. The chain is built from TRBV30 and TRBJ2-1; D gene uncertain. Germline CDR1 and CDR2: GTSNPN and SVGIG (reference sequence). Trimming took 3 bases from V and 0 from J, leaving 12 bases between them. The CDR3 is 15 amino acids. CDR3 sequence reads: CAWSAGHPSYNEQFF. DNA of the CDR3: TGTGCCTGGAGCGCCGGGCACCCCTCCTACAATGAGCAGTTCTTC.

V gene TRBV28 combines with J gene TRBJ1-3, with TRBD1 matching over 9 bases. The CDR3 loop spans 15 amino acids. Looked up from germline, CDR1 is MDHEN and CDR2 is SYDVKM. V shed 6 bases and J 2 bases; nucleotides not matched to a gene: 5. The CDR3 is CASRTQGAAGNTIYF. The CDR3 DNA is TGTGCCAGCAGAACACAGGGGGCGGCTGGAAACACCATATATTTT.

The chain recombines TRBV5-4 with TRBJ2-7, with D possibly TRBD1 on 7 matching bases. Germline V gene data show CDR1 as SGHNT and CDR2 as YYREEE (reference sequence). The length of the CDR3 is 13 residues. The ends were cut back, 4 bases at V and 3 bases at J, with 11 bases in the middle. The CDR3 reads CASSGGTVYEQYF. The CDR3 DNA follows: TGTGCCAGCAGCGGGGGGACAGTCTACGAGCAGTACTTC.

This chain connects TRBV25-1 to TRBJ1-4; no definite D call. Germline CDR1 reads MGHDK; CDR2 reads SYGVNS. V was cut by 1 base and J by 2 bases, with 8 bases left in between. This CDR3 spans 15 amino acids. The CDR3 loop reads CASSESLDTNEKLFF. The CDR3 DNA reads TGTGCCAGCAGTGAATCGCTTGACACTAATGAAAAACTGTTTTTT.

This clonotype was detected only a few times. This chain joins TRBV20-1 and TRBJ2-3; D is unclear. V was shortened by 1 base and J by 0 bases, with 14 bases between the two germline ends. Germline CDR1 and CDR2: DFQATT and SNEGSKA (reference sequence). The CDR3 runs to 16 residues. This chain's CDR3 is CSARGEPDPSTDTQYF. CDR3 coding DNA: TGCAGTGCTAGAGGGGAACCTGACCCTAGCACAGATACGCAGTATTTT.

This CDR3 is CASRGLAGANTGELFF. DNA for the CDR3: TGTGCCAGCCGGGGACTAGCGGGGGCGAACACCGGGGAGCTGTTTTTT. The genes are TRBV2 and TRBJ2-2, with 14 bases that match TRBD2. The germline V gene encodes CDR1 SNHLY and CDR2 FYNNEI. The CDR3 contains 16 residues. V trimming: 8 bases; J trimming: 0 bases; junction bases outside the gene matches: 2.

In its sample, this clonotype was seen many times. The rearrangement links TRBV7-9 to TRBJ2-5; D uncertain. The CDR3 is 16 amino acids. Germline CDR1 reads SEHNR; CDR2 reads FQNEAQ (reference sequence). Trimming removed 5 bases from V and 5 bases from J, with 21 bases in between. The CDR3 is CASSTGPTAGWETQYF. In DNA form, the CDR3 reads TGTGCCAGCAGCACGGGTCCCACGGCAGGATGGGAGACCCAGTACTTC.

V and J are TRBV5-5 and TRBJ2-1; the match to TRBD2 covers 13 bases. Germline CDR1 reads SGHKS; CDR2 reads YYEKEE (reference sequence). The trim removed 0 bases at V and 16 bases at J, leaving 10 bases unmatched. The CDR3 has 15 residues. The CDR3 sequence is CASSLEGLAGTGFFF. Here the CDR3 DNA reads TGTGCCAGCAGCTTGGAGGGACTAGCGGGGACCGGTTTTTTCTTC. The full variable domain, completed using reference TRBV5-5 and TRBJ2-1, is DAGVTQSPTHLIKTRGQQVTLRCSPISGHKSVSWYQQVLGQGPQFIFQYYEKEERGRGNFPDRFSARQFPNYSSELNVNALLLGDSALYLCASSLEGLAGTGFFFGPGTRLTVL.

The rearrangement joins TRBV5-6 to TRBJ2-3; the D gene is possibly TRBD1 (5 bases). Germline assignment: CDR1 SGHDT and CDR2 YYEEEE. Deletions cut 3 bases from V and 6 bases from J, with 8 bases between. CDR3 length: 12 residues. The CDR3: CASSWGLDTQYF. In DNA form, the CDR3 reads TGTGCCAGCAGCTGGGGCCTGGATACGCAGTATTTT.

This clonotype has more than one count but fewer than ten. The chain carries TRBV6-5 and TRBJ2-5; a possible D gene is TRBD1 (6 bases). The germline V gene has CDR1 MNHEY and CDR2 SVGAGI. CDR3 length: 16 residues. Trimming stripped 4 bases from V and 5 bases from J, with 20 bases between. CDR3 coding DNA: TGTGCCAGCAGTTCGACTCCGACAGGTAGTGAGGAGACCCAGTACTTC. Translated, it gives CASSSTPTGSEETQYF.

The chain employs TRBV2 and TRBJ1-5, with 9 bases fitting TRBD1. V was pared by 6 bases and J by 5 bases, with 5 bases of the junction left unmatched. Germline V gene lookup returns CDR1 SNHLY and CDR2 FYNNEI. This CDR3 has 14 amino acids. The DNA for the CDR3 is TGTGCCAGCAGAGAGCGACAGGGGGATCAGCCCCAGCATTTT. Translating it yields CASRERQGDQPQHF.

The V gene is TRBV7-9, the J gene TRBJ2-1; TRBD2 aligns across 7 bases. Germline loops: CDR1 SEHNR, CDR2 FQNEAQ (reference sequence). This CDR3 comprises 11 residues. J gave up 13 bases and V 5 bases, and 5 bases lay outside the gene matches. The CDR3 DNA is TGTGCCAGCAGCCCGGGGGGTATTCAGTTCTTC. Amino acids: CASSPGGIQFF.

The V gene is TRBV5-1, the J gene TRBJ2-1; 10 bases are a match to TRBD2. Germline V CDR1 and CDR2: SGHRS, YFSETQ. The CDR3 totals 18 residues. The ends lost 0 bases at V and 2 bases at J; junction bases unmatched: 8. The CDR3 DNA follows: TGCGCCAGCAGCTTGGGGCTTCTAGCGGGAGTTACCTACAATGAGCAGTTCTTC. Its translation is CASSLGLLAGVTYNEQFF.